The T cell receptor (beta chain) under discussion was sequenced for a study of T-cell reconstitution after alpha-beta-depleted transplantation in children. Between the trimmed V and J ends, which lost 10 bases and 5 bases, there was a span of 11 bases. The CDR3 extends over 12 amino acids. Unique molecular identifiers were incorporated into the prepared TCRbeta library. TCRdb independently ran MiXCR on the PCR reads; one entry per CDR3 protein. The table has roughly 500,000 distinct CDR3 sequences, around an eighth seen once; the top ten hold 4.5% to 6%. At least ten counts were recorded for this clonotype.

The material was PBMCs from the stem cell graft donor, obtained from the stem cell graft. The clonotype originates from a human donor who donated a stem cell graft to a child with combined immunodeficiency. The J gene is TRBJ2-2, the V gene TRBV12-3 or TRBV12-4; D is perhaps TRBD2 (7 bases). This CDR3 is CATRGGTGELFF. Written as DNA, the CDR3 is TGTGCCACCAGGGGAGGGACCGGGGAGCTGTTTTTT.